The next 29 T cell receptor beta chains were all read from a single sample in a study of T cell responses to AZD1222 COVID-19 vaccine. This table comes from immunoSEQ multiplex PCR, and its TCRdb copy is limited to in-frame clones, with some not included. The sample contains 150,000 to 200,000 clones, roughly 94% of which appear only once. The sequencing used peripheral blood, collected 28 days after the second AZD1222 dose. These receptors were collected from an adult who received the AZD1222 COVID-19 vaccine.

This clone appeared a single time. The genes are TRBV7-6 and TRBJ2-2; D may correspond to TRBD1 or TRBD2 (5 bases each). Trimming removed 1 base from V and 9 bases from J, with 15 bases in between. The germline V gene encodes CDR1 SGHVS and CDR2 FNYEAQ. This CDR3 spans 15 amino acids. CDR3 sequence: CASSLGGLAGRELFF. CDR3 nucleotide sequence: TGTGCCAGCAGCTTAGGGGGCCTAGCTGGACGGGAGCTGTTTTTT.

This chain uses TRBV19 with TRBJ1-5; a possible D gene is TRBD1 (5 bases). This CDR3 is built from 15 residues. Germline V lookup: CDR1 LNHDA, CDR2 SQIVND (reference sequence). Between the trimmed V and J ends, which lost 3 bases and 4 bases, there was a span of 13 bases. CDR3 residues: CASSIGGVGNQPQHF. The CDR3, as DNA: TGTGCCAGTAGTATCGGGGGTGTGGGTAATCAGCCCCAGCATTTT.

This clone is a singleton in its sample. This chain links TRBV19 with TRBJ2-3; 7 bases align to TRBD2. This CDR3 is 15 amino acids long. CDR1 LNHDA and CDR2 SQIVND come from the germline V gene (reference sequence). V was pared by 5 bases and J by 1 base, with 6 bases of the junction left unmatched. CDR3 residues: CASSAGRDRTDTQYF. The CDR3 DNA sequence: TGTGCCAGTAGTGCGGGGAGGGACCGCACAGATACGCAGTATTTT.

The rearrangement uses TRBV5-1 and TRBJ2-3; D is undetermined. Between the trimmed V and J ends, which lost 9 bases and 5 bases, there was a span of 16 bases. This CDR3 is 13 amino acids long. The germline V gene has CDR1 SGHRS and CDR2 YFSETQ. The CDR3 loop is CATRLRKEDTQYF. The CDR3 DNA sequence: TGCGCCACCCGCCTAAGGAAGGAAGATACGCAGTATTTT.

This clone was found once. V gene TRBV19 combines with J gene TRBJ1-5, with D possibly TRBD1 on 6 matching bases. The CDR3 length is 13 residues. Germline CDR1 reads LNHDA; CDR2 reads SQIVND (reference sequence). V dropped 5 bases and J dropped 7 bases, with 12 bases sitting between them. CDR3 nucleotide sequence: TGTGCCAGTAGTGGGGACATTGTGCAGCCCCAGCATTTT. This encodes CASSGDIVQPQHF.

This rearrangement joins TRBV19 to TRBJ2-6; TRBD1 matches 9 bases. The trim removed 5 bases at V and 2 bases at J, leaving 7 bases unmatched. The CDR3 totals 17 residues. CDR1 LNHDA and CDR2 SQIVND come from the germline V gene (reference sequence). CDR3 nucleotide sequence: TGTGCCAGTAGTCAGTCCCGGGACAGGGCTGGGGCCAACGTCCTGACTTTC. Protein: CASSQSRDRAGANVLTF. Drawing the rest from reference TRBV19 and TRBJ2-6, the complete variable domain is DGGITQSPKYLFRKEGQNVTLSCEQNLNHDAMYWYRQDPGQGLRLIYYSQIVNDFQKGDIAEGYSVSREKKESFPLTVTSAQKNPTAFYLCASSQSRDRAGANVLTFGAGSRLTVL.

Only a few counts were recorded for this clone. The chain is built from TRBV30 and TRBJ2-1, with 10 bases identical to TRBD2. From germline, CDR1 is GTSNPN and CDR2 SVGIG (reference sequence). The CDR3 is 15 amino acids. Unmatched junction bases numbered 7, after V lost 0 bases and J lost 8 bases. The DNA of the CDR3 is TGTGCCTGGAGTGTCGTGCTAGCGGGAGCCCATGAGCAGTTCTTC. This gives the protein CAWSVVLAGAHEQFF.

The chain joins TRBV5-1 to TRBJ1-2, with D maybe TRBD1 (5 bases). The germline CDR1 and CDR2 sequences are SGHRS and YFSETQ. The CDR3 contains 14 residues. V lost 2 bases and J lost 6, with 14 bases in between. CDR3 bases: TGCGCCAGCAGCTTCCGGGACGGCCAAAATGGCTACACCTTC. It is translated as CASSFRDGQNGYTF.

The CDR3 spells CASSLVLPQGAGNEQFF. The CDR3 coding sequence is TGCGCCAGCAGCTTGGTATTACCCCAGGGGGCTGGAAATGAGCAGTTCTTC. The J gene is TRBJ2-1, the V gene TRBV5-1; the match to TRBD1 covers 8 bases. Germline assignment: CDR1 SGHRS and CDR2 YFSETQ. The CDR3 extends over 17 amino acids. Trimming took 0 bases from V and 7 from J; bases not matched to a gene: 12.

V and J are TRBV30 and TRBJ1-2; 11 nucleotides agree with TRBD1. J lost 2 bases, V lost 3 bases, and 5 bases had no gene match. Germline V gene sequence: CDR1 GTSNPN, CDR2 SVGIG (reference sequence). The CDR3 sequence is 15 residues long. CDR3 residues: CAWRTWTGGNYGYTF. CDR3 nucleotides: TGTGCCTGGAGAACCTGGACAGGGGGCAACTATGGCTACACCTTC.

The J gene is TRBJ2-7, the V gene TRBV5-1; the match to TRBD1 covers 10 bases. Losses at the gene ends were 4 bases for V and 6 bases for J; bases not matched to a gene: 4. CDR1 is SGHRS, CDR2 YFSETQ, per germline. The CDR3 is 13 residues long. The CDR3 protein is CASSTTGGPEQYF. In nucleotides, the CDR3 is TGCGCCAGCAGCACGACAGGGGGCCCCGAGCAGTACTTC.

This clone showed up just once. The V call is TRBV7-8, the J call TRBJ2-1; 13 bases align to TRBD2. V gave up 5 bases and J gave up 0 bases; unmatched junction bases: 22. CDR1 SGHVS and CDR2 FQNEAQ come from the germline V gene. The CDR3 runs to 23 residues. CDR3 bases: TGTGCCAGCAGCCCTCAAGGGCTGAGGCTTGGACTAGCGGGAGACAGCTCCTACAATGAGCAGTTCTTC. It is translated as CASSPQGLRLGLAGDSSYNEQFF.

The chain is built from TRBV29-1 and TRBJ1-2; 8 positions agree with TRBD1. Trimming took 6 bases from V and 5 from J; bases not matched to a gene: 11. CDR1 SQVTM and CDR2 ANQGSEA come from the germline V gene. CDR3 length equals 14 residues. CDR3 sequence (DNA): TGCAGCGTAGATGACCGAGGACAGGGATATGGCTACACCTTC. As protein: CSVDDRGQGYGYTF.

The chain has TRBV30 and TRBJ2-1, with D maybe TRBD2 (5 bases). This CDR3 has 13 residues. With 3 bases removed from V and 6 bases from J, the gap between germline ends came to 12 bases. Germline CDR1 GTSNPN, CDR2 SVGIG (reference sequence). In DNA, the CDR3 is TGTGCCTGGAGCCTAACTAGGGCCAATGAGCAGTTCTTC. Amino acids: CAWSLTRANEQFF.

This chain uses TRBV18 with TRBJ1-4; D is uncertain. The CDR3 runs to 14 residues. V shed 6 bases and J shed 0 bases, with 8 bases lying between them. Germline-derived CDR1 and CDR2 are KGHSH and LQKENI. This chain's CDR3 is CASSLVATNEKLFF. Written as DNA, the CDR3 is TGTGCCAGCTCCCTCGTTGCAACTAATGAAAAACTGTTTTTT.

This chain uses TRBV7-2 with TRBJ2-6; a possible D gene is TRBD2 (6 bases). V was pared by 1 base and J by 0 bases, with 10 bases between. This CDR3 has 17 amino acids. The germline V gene encodes CDR1 SGHTA and CDR2 FQGNSA. The CDR3 DNA is TGTGCCAGCAGCTTAGGGGCAGCGGGCTCTGGGGCCAACGTCCTGACTTTC. Residues: CASSLGAAGSGANVLTF.

This clone was detected only once. V usage is TRBV19 and J usage is TRBJ2-7, with unresolved D. The CDR3 length is 13 residues. V was cut by 5 bases and J by 2 bases, with 10 bases left in between. Germline values: CDR1 LNHDA, CDR2 SQIVND (reference sequence). Here the CDR3 DNA reads TGTGCCAGTAGTCCACAGAGCCCCTACGAGCAGTACTTC. Protein product: CASSPQSPYEQYF.

The V call is TRBV3-1 (or the pseudogene TRBV3-2), the J call TRBJ2-7, with 10 nucleotides matching TRBD2. Germline lookup yields CDR1 LGHDT and CDR2 YNNKEL (reference sequence). The CDR3 has 17 residues. The junction had 7 bases not matched to a gene; V was cut back by 0 bases and J by 2 bases. The chain's CDR3 is CASSQETSGTPTYEQYF. The DNA of the CDR3 is TGTGCCAGCAGCCAAGAAACTAGCGGGACTCCTACCTACGAGCAGTACTTC.

The chain uses TRBV25-1 and TRBJ2-3; 12 bases are a match to TRBD2. The CDR3 is made up of 17 amino acids. V gave up 4 bases and J gave up 2 bases; unmatched junction bases: 7. Germline loops: CDR1 MGHDK, CDR2 SYGVNS. CDR3 nucleotide sequence: TGTGCCAGCAGTGCTATGCTAGCGGGAGGGGACACAGATACGCAGTATTTT. This translates into CASSAMLAGGDTDTQYF.

This rearrangement joins TRBV7-2 to TRBJ1-1, with a tentative D call TRBD1 (6 bases). Germline-derived CDR1 and CDR2 are SGHTA and FQGNSA. Trimming took 2 bases from V and 0 from J, leaving 19 bases between them. The CDR3 covers 18 residues. CDR3 nucleotides: TGTGCCAGCAGCTTAAGGGCCGTGGGGGGGACACTGAACACTGAAGCTTTCTTT. This codes for CASSLRAVGGTLNTEAFF.

The chain's CDR3 is CASSLEGQGVTYEQYF. For the CDR3, the DNA is TGTGCCAGCAGCTTAGAAGGACAGGGGGTAACCTACGAGCAGTACTTC. The chain employs TRBV7-6 and TRBJ2-7; 10 nucleotides align to TRBD1. J gave up 2 bases and V 1 base, and 5 bases lay outside the gene matches. Germline V gene data show CDR1 as SGHVS and CDR2 as FNYEAQ. The CDR3 length is 16 residues.

The chain carries TRBV5-1 and TRBJ1-1; 7 positions agree with TRBD1. Germline loops: CDR1 SGHRS, CDR2 YFSETQ. The junction had 4 bases not matched to a gene; V was cut back by 4 bases and J by 1 base. The CDR3 totals 14 residues. The CDR3, as DNA: TGCGCCAGCAGCCAAGGGGGCCGGAACACTGAAGCTTTCTTT. Protein: CASSQGGRNTEAFF.

This clone was observed a single time. The chain recombines TRBV18 with TRBJ2-7; D tentatively fits TRBD1 or TRBD2 (6 bases each). The germline CDR1 and CDR2 sequences are KGHSH and LQKENI. CDR3 length: 17 amino acids. Trimming took 0 bases from V and 6 from J, leaving 21 bases between them. CDR3 DNA sequence: TGTGCCAGCTCACCACCGTCTGGGCTAGGGGGGCGCGGCGAGCAGTACTTC. Residues: CASSPPSGLGGRGEQYF.

This clone was recorded at least ten times. V and J are TRBV28 and TRBJ2-7; D uncertain. V was clipped by 5 bases and J by 3 bases, with 5 bases between them. From germline, CDR1 is MDHEN and CDR2 SYDVKM. This CDR3 has 11 residues. The CDR3 nucleotides are TGTGCCAGCAGTACTTACTACGAGCAGTACTTC. The encoded protein is CASSTYYEQYF.

This chain links TRBV7-9 with TRBJ2-7, with TRBD1 as a possible D gene (6 bases). Germline lookup yields CDR1 SEHNR and CDR2 FQNEAQ (reference sequence). V lost 3 bases and J 2 bases, leaving 11 bases between the germline ends. The CDR3 spans 14 residues. The CDR3 spells CASSFGQPAYEQYF. CDR3 nucleotides: TGTGCCAGCAGCTTCGGACAGCCAGCCTACGAGCAGTACTTC.

This sequence joins TRBV9 and TRBJ1-1, with D uncertain. The V end lost 0 bases, the J end lost 1 base, and 7 bases lay between the germline ends. CDR1 SGDLS and CDR2 YYNGEE come from the germline V gene. CDR3 size: 14 residues. CDR3 in amino acids: CASSVGEQNTEAFF. The CDR3 region has the DNA TGTGCCAGCAGCGTAGGGGAACAGAACACTGAAGCTTTCTTT.

J is TRBJ1-4 and V is TRBV2; TRBD1 matches 7 bases. Germline V gene lookup returns CDR1 SNHLY and CDR2 FYNNEI. The CDR3 loop spans 14 amino acids. The junction had 9 bases not matched to a gene; V was cut back by 6 bases and J by 8 bases. CDR3 sequence: CASSPTGSREKLFF. Written as DNA, the CDR3 is TGTGCCAGCAGCCCGACAGGGTCAAGAGAAAAACTGTTTTTT.

The rearrangement links TRBV13 to TRBJ2-3; D perhaps matches TRBD1 (5 bases). CDR3 length: 13 residues. The V gene's germline CDR1 is PRHDT and CDR2 FYEKMQ (reference sequence). Trimming stripped 6 bases from V and 0 bases from J, with 7 bases between. The CDR3 DNA reads TGTGCCAGCAGGCCAGGGAGCACAGATACGCAGTATTTT. This gives the protein CASRPGSTDTQYF. Together with reference TRBV13 and TRBJ2-3, the CDR3 gives the full variable domain: AAGVIQSPRHLIKEKRETATLKCYPIPRHDTVYWYQQGPGQDPQFLISFYEKMQSDKGSIPDRFSAQQFSDYHSELNMSSLELGDSALYFCASRPGSTDTQYFGPGTRLTVL.

The chain has TRBV29-1 and TRBJ2-5; D unclear. The germline V and J ends were trimmed by 3 bases and 6 bases, with 14 bases remaining between them. The germline CDR1 and CDR2 sequences are SQVTM and ANQGSEA. The CDR3 extends over 13 amino acids. The CDR3 coding sequence is TGCAGCGTTGACAAGGGCCAGGAGAAGACCCAGTACTTC. Translation: CSVDKGQEKTQYF.